The 23 T cell receptor beta chains below come from one sample, sequenced in a study of STAT5B mutations in CD4+ large granular lymphocyte leukemia. The repertoire was sequenced with immunoSEQ multiplex PCR; TCRdb's copy has only in-frame clones and lacks some. The sample lists under 40,000 clones, around two thirds occurring once. Input material: CD4+ T cells from blood buffy coats. All receptors come from a human donor in good health.

This chain uses TRBV18 with TRBJ2-7, with D unresolved. The CDR3 sequence is 14 residues long. With 3 bases removed from V and 0 bases from J, the gap between germline ends came to 9 bases. Germline CDR1 reads KGHSH; CDR2 reads LQKENI. The CDR3 sequence: CASSPPRISYEQYF. Written as DNA, the CDR3 is TGTGCCAGCTCACCCCCTAGAATCTCCTACGAGCAGTACTTC.

This sequence joins TRBV6-5 and TRBJ2-3, with D maybe TRBD2 (6 bases). The CDR3 length is 14 residues. Trimming left V 6 bases short and J 5 bases short, with 15 bases between. The germline CDR1 and CDR2 sequences are MNHEY and SVGAGI. The CDR3 loop is CASSRFLGGDTQYF. The CDR3 DNA reads TGTGCCAGCAGCCGATTTTTGGGGGGAGATACGCAGTATTTT.

J is TRBJ1-2 and V is TRBV6-6; possible D gene TRBD1, 6 bases. This CDR3 region has 15 residues. V lost 2 bases and J 3 bases, leaving 13 bases between the germline ends. Looked up from germline, CDR1 is MNHNY and CDR2 is SVGAGI (reference sequence). Here the CDR3 reads CASSYQGQGYYGYTF. CDR3 nucleotide sequence: TGTGCCAGCAGTTACCAGGGGCAGGGGTACTATGGCTACACCTTC.

This clone has a handful of counts. V and J are TRBV7-8 and TRBJ2-7, with TRBD2 as a possible D gene (5 bases). CDR3 length equals 14 residues. Between the trimmed V and J ends, which lost 5 bases and 6 bases, there was a span of 17 bases. Germline-derived CDR1 and CDR2 are SGHVS and FQNEAQ. CDR3 in amino acids: CASSHRRETGEQYF. DNA of the CDR3: TGTGCCAGCAGCCACCGACGGGAAACCGGCGAGCAGTACTTC.

This clone was seen just once. The V call is TRBV2, the J call TRBJ1-2; no reliable D call. From germline, CDR1 is SNHLY and CDR2 FYNNEI. Deletions cut 2 bases from V and 8 bases from J, with 21 bases between. CDR3 size: 16 residues. The CDR3 here is CASSEQLSQIAQGYTF. The DNA for the CDR3 is TGTGCCAGCAGTGAACAACTAAGTCAGATCGCCCAGGGCTACACCTTC.

The chain is built from TRBV25-1 and TRBJ2-2, with unresolved D. V was cut by 3 bases and J by 8 bases, with 13 bases left in between. This CDR3 spans 14 amino acids. Germline CDR1 and CDR2: MGHDK and SYGVNS. The chain's CDR3 is CASSDTSMRGELFF. The CDR3 DNA follows: TGTGCCAGCAGTGACACCTCTATGAGGGGGGAGCTGTTTTTT.

V gene TRBV6-1 combines with J gene TRBJ1-1; 8 bases match TRBD1. The CDR3 has 15 amino acids. V lost 3 bases to trimming and J lost 2 bases; unmatched junction nucleotides: 5. Germline loops: CDR1 MNHNS, CDR2 SASEGT. The CDR3 loop is CASSDQDRGNTEAFF. CDR3 nucleotide sequence: TGTGCCAGCAGTGATCAAGACAGGGGAAACACTGAAGCTTTCTTT.

This chain links TRBV5-1 with TRBJ1-1, with D hard to call. Germline-derived CDR1 and CDR2 are SGHRS and YFSETQ. The CDR3 length is 13 residues. Trimming shortened V by 4 bases and J by 1 base, and 8 bases separated the two germline ends. The CDR3 nucleotides read TGCGCCAGCAGCCCGGGTGGGAACACTGAAGCTTTCTTT. Its translation is CASSPGGNTEAFF.

The V call is TRBV9, the J call TRBJ2-3, with D possibly being TRBD2 (5 bases). From germline, CDR1 is SGDLS and CDR2 YYNGEE. Trimming cost V 3 bases and J 6 bases, with 20 bases left between them. This CDR3 spans 16 amino acids. The CDR3 loop reads CASSAQADPMMDTQYF. CDR3 sequence (DNA): TGTGCCAGCAGCGCACAAGCGGACCCTATGATGGATACGCAGTATTTT.

The V gene is TRBV2, the J gene TRBJ2-5; D ambiguous. V was pared by 5 bases and J by 4 bases, with 8 bases between. The CDR3 has 12 residues. Germline V gene data show CDR1 as SNHLY and CDR2 as FYNNEI. The CDR3 region is CASSQPLETQYF. In nucleotides, the CDR3 is TGTGCCAGCAGTCAACCGTTAGAGACCCAGTACTTC.

The table lists this clone with a count of one. The CDR3 region has the DNA TGCAGCGTTGAATGGACTAGCGGGGGGGATGAGCAGTTCTTC. Translation gives CSVEWTSGGDEQFF. The chain has TRBV29-1 and TRBJ2-1, with 15 bases lining up with TRBD2. V lost 2 bases to trimming and J lost 8 bases; unmatched junction nucleotides: 1. The germline CDR1 and CDR2 sequences are SQVTM and ANQGSEA. CDR3 length equals 14 residues.

About this clone itself: This sample also contains other DNA sequences that code for the same CDR3. V is TRBV2 and J is TRBJ1-6; D is uncertain. CDR1 and CDR2 from the germline V gene are SNHLY and FYNNEI. V lost 8 bases and J 0 bases, leaving 5 bases between the germline ends. The CDR3 contains 13 residues. This CDR3 is CASETSYNSPLHF. As DNA, the CDR3 is TGTGCCAGCGAGACCTCCTATAATTCACCCCTCCACTTT.

The chain combines TRBV28 with TRBJ1-4, with D possibly TRBD1 on 6 matching bases. Germline V gene lookup returns CDR1 MDHEN and CDR2 SYDVKM. The CDR3 is 15 amino acids. Trimming pared 5 bases from V and 7 bases from J, leaving 17 bases between. Here the CDR3 DNA reads TGTGCCAGCAGTCCCCAAGAGGGGGGGGGTGAAAAACTGTTTTTT. This codes for CASSPQEGGGEKLFF.

This sequence joins TRBV15 and TRBJ2-2; TRBD1 might be the D (6 bases). The ends were cut back, 0 bases at V and 5 bases at J, with 10 bases in the middle. There are 15 residues in the CDR3. CDR1 is LNHNV, CDR2 YYDKDF, per germline (reference sequence). DNA of the CDR3: TGTGCCACCAGCAGAGAGGGGGCCGGGACCGGGGAGCTGTTTTTT. Its translation is CATSREGAGTGELFF.

The V call is TRBV27, the J call TRBJ1-2, with 7 nucleotides matching TRBD1. J was trimmed by 8 bases and V by 6 bases; bases with no gene match: 12. There are 14 residues in the CDR3. Germline loops: CDR1 MNHEY, CDR2 SMNVEV (reference sequence). The CDR3 reads CASSYSPTGEGYTF. DNA for the CDR3: TGTGCCAGCAGCTACTCACCAACAGGGGAAGGCTACACCTTC.

V usage is TRBV28 and J usage is TRBJ1-1; the D is unclear. The ends were cut back, 6 bases at V and 0 bases at J, with 11 bases in the middle. Germline CDR1 and CDR2: MDHEN and SYDVKM. The CDR3 sequence is 14 residues long. The CDR3: CASRPRRLNTEAFF. CDR3 in DNA: TGTGCCAGCAGACCCAGGAGGTTGAACACTGAAGCTTTCTTT. The variable domain in full, with the rest retrieved from reference TRBV28 and TRBJ1-1, is DVKVTQSSRYLVKRTGEKVFLECVQDMDHENMFWYRQDPGLGLRLIYFSYDVKMKEKGDIPEGYSVSREKKERFSLILESASTNQTSMYLCASRPRRLNTEAFFGQGTRLTVV.

This chain connects TRBV6-5 to TRBJ1-5; no firm D call. The CDR3 runs 14 residues. CDR1 is MNHEY, CDR2 SVGAGI, per germline. With 5 bases removed from V and 3 bases from J, the gap between germline ends came to 11 bases. The DNA for the CDR3 is TGTGCCAGCAGTGATGTGACGGCCAATCAGCCCCAGCATTTT. As protein: CASSDVTANQPQHF.

The J gene is TRBJ2-3, the V gene TRBV5-1; no reliable D call. The V end was cut by 0 bases, the J end by 2 bases, with 7 bases between. The CDR3 has 14 residues. Germline loops: CDR1 SGHRS, CDR2 YFSETQ. The CDR3 here is CASSLARDTDTQYF. The CDR3 coding sequence is TGCGCCAGCAGCTTGGCCAGAGACACAGATACGCAGTATTTT.

This clone was counted a single time. J is TRBJ2-2 and V is TRBV19, with 9 bases aligning to TRBD1. The CDR3 covers 16 residues. Looked up from germline, CDR1 is LNHDA and CDR2 is SQIVND (reference sequence). V was pared by 7 bases and J by 2 bases, with 8 bases of the junction left unmatched. The CDR3 here is CASTPGQGLNTGELFF. CDR3 nucleotides: TGTGCCAGTACCCCGGGACAGGGATTAAACACCGGGGAGCTGTTTTTT.

This chain uses TRBV6-6 with TRBJ2-5; D is ambiguous. Germline assignment: CDR1 MNHNY and CDR2 SVGAGI (reference sequence). The V gene lost 0 bases and the J gene lost 3 bases, with 8 bases spanning the gap. The CDR3 covers 14 residues. CDR3 region: CASSYSTAEETQYF. In nucleotides, the CDR3 is TGTGCCAGCAGTTACTCGACGGCGGAAGAGACCCAGTACTTC.

V gene TRBV18 combines with J gene TRBJ2-5; unclear D gene. This CDR3 comprises 13 residues. V was pared by 6 bases and J by 2 bases, with 10 bases between. Looked up from germline, CDR1 is KGHSH and CDR2 is LQKENI. The CDR3 region is CASSRPPQETQYF. The CDR3 nucleotides are TGTGCCAGCTCCCGCCCCCCACAAGAGACCCAGTACTTC.

The V call is TRBV5-1, the J call TRBJ1-2, with D tentatively TRBD1 (6 bases). Germline CDR1 SGHRS, CDR2 YFSETQ. V was shortened by 3 bases and J by 7 bases, with 19 bases between the two germline ends. The CDR3 is made up of 15 amino acids. The CDR3 spells CASSSDPTGMVGYTF. The CDR3 DNA sequence: TGCGCCAGCAGCTCAGACCCCACAGGGATGGTTGGCTACACCTTC.

The V call is TRBV19, the J call TRBJ1-2, with TRBD1 matching 9 bases. This CDR3 spans 15 amino acids. In germline, CDR1 is LNHDA, CDR2 SQIVND (reference sequence). Trimming cost V 5 bases and J 4 bases; bases outside gene matches: 8. Written as DNA, the CDR3 is TGTGCCAGTAGTCCTACGGGACAGGGAAGCTATGGCTACACCTTC. Translated, it gives CASSPTGQGSYGYTF.